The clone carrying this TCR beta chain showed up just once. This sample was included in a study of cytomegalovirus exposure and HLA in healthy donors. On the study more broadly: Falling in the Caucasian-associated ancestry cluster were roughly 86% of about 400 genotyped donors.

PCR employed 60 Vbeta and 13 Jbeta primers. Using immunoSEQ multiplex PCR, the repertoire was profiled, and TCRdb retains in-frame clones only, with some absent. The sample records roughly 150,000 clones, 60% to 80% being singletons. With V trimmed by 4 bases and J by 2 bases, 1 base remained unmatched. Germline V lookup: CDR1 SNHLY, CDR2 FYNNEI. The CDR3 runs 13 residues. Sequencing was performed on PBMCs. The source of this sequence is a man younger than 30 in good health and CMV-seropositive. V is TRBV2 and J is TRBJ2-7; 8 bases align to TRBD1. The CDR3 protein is CASSGQGTYEQYF. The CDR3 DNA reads TGTGCCAGCAGTGGACAGGGGACCTACGAGCAGTACTTC.